A selection of T cell receptor beta chains follows, all from one sample in a study of blood T cell repertoires in COVID-19. This table comes from immunoSEQ multiplex PCR, and its TCRdb copy is limited to in-frame clones, with some not included. The sample records 55,000 to 75,000 clones, 85% to 90% being singletons. Sequencing input: peripheral blood. These receptors all come from a man between 60 and 75 years old with acute or convalescent COVID-19. The CDR3 runs from the conserved cysteine through the conserved F or W. The D gene is left open where the match is weak. Only some rows state a clone size, as once, few, many or a class for expanded clones.

TRBJ1-1 | . | . | TRBV29-1 | TGCAGCGCCTGGGGAGGAAGCATGAACACTGAAGCTTTCTTT | CSAWGGSMNTEAFF
TRBJ2-3 | . | . | TRBV4-1 | TGCGCCAGCAGCCCATTACTCAACAGAGGCACAGATACGCAGTATTTT | CASSPLLNRGTDTQYF
TRBJ1-1 | . | . | TRBV30 | TGTGCCTGGAGTGCCTACGATACTGAAGCTTTCTTT | CAWSAYDTEAFF
TRBJ1-1 | TRBD1 | . | TRBV5-4 | TGTGCCAGCAGCTTGGATCGACAGGGGGAGGGACAAGCTTTCTTT | CASSLDRQGEGQAFF
TRBJ2-7 | TRBD1 | . | TRBV27 | TGTGCCAGCAGTTTATGGGGACAGGGGTTCTCCTACGAGCAGTACTTC | CASSLWGQGFSYEQYF
TRBJ2-7 | . | . | TRBV5-6 | TGTGCCAGCAGCTTTGCAGGGAGGTACGAGCAGTACTTC | CASSFAGRYEQYF
TRBJ1-6 | . | . | TRBV6-1 | TGTGCCAGCAGTGAAGGGCCCTCCTATAATTCACCCCTCCACTTT | CASSEGPSYNSPLHF
TRBJ1-6 | . | . | TRBV7-8 | TGTGCCAGCAGCGTTAGCCGCCCCCGGGCCGGAGGGGCACCCCTCCACTTT | CASSVSRPRAGGAPLHF
TRBJ2-7 | TRBD1 | few | TRBV11-2 | TGTGCCAGCACCTTGACAGGGGACGAGCAGTACTTC | CASTLTGDEQYF
TRBJ1-2 | . | . | TRBV27 | TGTGCCAGCAGTTTGTCCGGGAGCAGGGTGAGCTATGGCTACACCTTC | CASSLSGSRVSYGYTF
TRBJ2-7 | TRBD1 | few | TRBV4-1 | TGCGCCAGCAGCCAAGAACAGGGGGCATACGAGCAGTACTTC | CASSQEQGAYEQYF
TRBJ1-4 | TRBD1 | . | TRBV7-8 | TGTGCCAGCAGCCAGGACAGGAGCCCTGAAAAACTGTTTTTT | CASSQDRSPEKLFF
TRBJ1-1 | . | . | TRBV10-3 | TGTGCCATCAGGCAGGGGAACACTGAAGCTTTCTTT | CAIRQGNTEAFF
TRBJ2-1 | . | . | TRBV12-3/TRBV12-4 | TGTGCCAGCACCTCAGGACGGGGCAATGAGCAGTTCTTC | CASTSGRGNEQFF
TRBJ2-3 | TRBD2 | . | TRBV7-8 | TGTGCCAGCAGCCCACGGACTAGCGGGGCAATCACAGATACGCAGTATTTT | CASSPRTSGAITDTQYF
TRBJ2-3 | TRBD1 | . | TRBV7-9 | TGTGCCAGCAGCTTGAAGGACAGGGTGGGCACAGATACGCAGTATTTT | CASSLKDRVGTDTQYF
TRBJ1-2 | TRBD1 | . | TRBV10-3 | TGTGCCATCAGTGGGGGACAGGGGGCCTATGGCTACACCTTC | CAISGGQGAYGYTF
TRBJ1-5 | . | . | TRBV21-1 | TGTGCCAGCAGCAAAGGGCGGGACAGGGTATCAGGCAATCAGCCCCAGCATTTT | CASSKGRDRVSGNQPQHF
TRBJ1-5 | . | . | TRBV23-1 | TGCGCCAGCAGTCCAAAACCAATGTCAGGTAGTCAGCCCCAGCATTTT | CASSPKPMSGSQPQHF
TRBJ2-7 | TRBD1 | . | TRBV18 | TGTGCCAGCTCACCTGACAGGGGTTCCTACGAGCAGTACTTC | CASSPDRGSYEQYF
TRBJ2-7 | TRBD1 | . | TRBV7-2 | TGTGCCAGCAGCTTAGTACCCGGGGACAGGGGACGCGAGCAGTACTTC | CASSLVPGDRGREQYF
TRBJ2-7 | . | once | TRBV5-1 | TGCGCCAGCAGCTTGGCCAGTGTTTACGAGCAGTACTTC | CASSLASVYEQYF
TRBJ1-6 | . | . | TRBV11-3 | TGTGCCAGCAGCTTAAAGGGGCGACAGTATGAATGGTATAATTCACCCCTCCACTTT | CASSLKGRQYEWYNSPLHF
TRBJ1-5 | . | . | TRBV21-1 | TGTGCCACCCAAAATAGTACAGGGTATTGTTTAAATCAGCCCCAGCATTTT | CATQNSTGYCLNQPQHF
TRBJ2-2 | . | . | TRBV30 | TGTGCCTGGAGTTATGCAGGGTTCGGGGAGCTGTTTTTT | CAWSYAGFGELFF
TRBJ1-2 | . | . | TRBV4-1 | TGCGCCAGCAGCCAAGCTCCGACAGCTAACTATGGCTACACCTTC | CASSQAPTANYGYTF
TRBJ2-1 | . | . | TRBV20-1 | TGCAGTGCTAGTAAGGGCATACTAGATTTTTTCGCCTACAATGAGCAGTTCTTC | CSASKGILDFFAYNEQFF
TRBJ1-1 | TRBD1 | . | TRBV2 | TGTGCCAGCAGCGGACAGGGCTACACTGAAGCTTTCTTT | CASSGQGYTEAFF
TRBJ1-1 | . | . | TRBV11-2 | TGTGCCAGCAGCCCCCAACAGGGATACGGCACTGAAGCTTTCTTT | CASSPQQGYGTEAFF
TRBJ1-4 | TRBD1 | . | TRBV30 | TGTGCCTGGAGTGCTAACGGACAGGGCATGTTTTTT | CAWSANGQGMFF
TRBJ1-1 | . | . | TRBV3-1/TRBV3-2 | TGTGCCAGCAGCCAAATCGGGGGGAACCAGAACACTGAAGCTTTCTTT | CASSQIGGNQNTEAFF
TRBJ2-7 | . | . | TRBV6-4 | TGTGCCAGCAGTGACCCCCTTGGGGGCGGGTACGAGCAGTACTTC | CASSDPLGGGYEQYF
TRBJ1-6 | TRBD1 | . | TRBV5-5 | TGTGCCAGCAGCTTGGCCGGGACAGATAATTCACCCCTCCACTTT | CASSLAGTDNSPLHF
TRBJ2-3 | TRBD1 | . | TRBV28 | TGTGCCAGCAGTGGGAGACAGGGGGCGCCTAGCGCAGATACGCAGTATTTT | CASSGRQGAPSADTQYF
TRBJ1-4 | TRBD1 | . | TRBV30 | TGTGCCTGGAGTCCCAGGGGGCAGGAAAAACTGTTTTTT | CAWSPRGQEKLFF
TRBJ1-2 | TRBD1 | . | TRBV5-6 | TGTGCCAGCAGCGCACAGGGGGTAAAGTATGGCTACACCTTC | CASSAQGVKYGYTF
TRBJ1-2 | . | . | TRBV24-1 | TGTGCCACCAGTGAGGACAGAGCTAACTATGGCTACACCTTC | CATSEDRANYGYTF
TRBJ1-4 | . | once | TRBV11-2 | TGTGCCAGCAGCTTACATGGACCGAGGGGGAATGAAAAACTGTTTTTT | CASSLHGPRGNEKLFF
TRBJ2-3 | . | . | TRBV27 | TGTGCCAGCAGTCCCCCAGCGTTCGATACGCAGTATTTT | CASSPPAFDTQYF
TRBJ1-2 | TRBD1 | . | TRBV12-5 | TGTGCTAGTGGTCCGGACAGGGGGCAGAGGGGCTACACCTTC | CASGPDRGQRGYTF
TRBJ2-2 | TRBD2 | . | TRBV7-2 | TGTGCCTCCGCCCGGGAGGTTGGAACCGGGGAGCTGTTTTTT | CASAREVGTGELFF
TRBJ2-5 | TRBD2 | . | TRBV19 | TGTGCCACCCGACTCGGCGGGGGGGCGGAGACCCAGTACTTC | CATRLGGGAETQYF
TRBJ2-3 | TRBD1 | . | TRBV5-1 | TGCGCCAGCAGCCTAAGGGGGGACAGGGGATCCACAGATACGCAGTATTTT | CASSLRGDRGSTDTQYF
TRBJ1-1 | . | . | TRBV30 | TGTGCCGCGCGACGTACAGGGTTGAACACTGAAGCTTTCTTT | CAARRTGLNTEAFF
TRBJ2-3 | . | once | TRBV25-1 | TGTGCCAGCAGTGACGTATCTAGCACAGATACGCAGTATTTT | CASSDVSSTDTQYF